A selection of T cell receptor beta chains follows, all from one sample in a study of cytomegalovirus exposure and HLA in healthy donors. Libraries were prepared by immunoSEQ multiplex PCR; TCRdb keeps only in-frame clonotypes and omits some of them. The sample includes 20,000 to 25,000 clones. Sequencing was performed on PBMCs. Every receptor here comes from a man aged 55 to 69 in good health and CMV-seropositive. The conserved cysteine and the conserved F or W are not part of the CDR3 here.

cdr3_aa v_call
ATSPWTGSGNTIY TRBV15
SVGGQGGDTQY TRBV29-1
SVGTGVWAYTEAF TRBV29-1
ATNQDRETEAF TRBV2
ASSLNRDYGYT TRBV5-1
ASNQDSDYEQY TRBV2
ASSSSGGTETQY TRBV5-1
ASSLGQGATDTQY TRBV13
ASSLGGSTEAF TRBV5-1
ASGIAGAYEQY TRBV6-1
ASSIGKNTEAF TRBV19
ATSRAGYEQY TRBV15
SVENPTSGNAAYNEQF TRBV29-1
ASSKTGEGYEQY TRBV6-5
ASTLRGGTSTDTQY TRBV19
ASSPKLAGYEQF TRBV18
AWSVYSGNTIY TRBV30